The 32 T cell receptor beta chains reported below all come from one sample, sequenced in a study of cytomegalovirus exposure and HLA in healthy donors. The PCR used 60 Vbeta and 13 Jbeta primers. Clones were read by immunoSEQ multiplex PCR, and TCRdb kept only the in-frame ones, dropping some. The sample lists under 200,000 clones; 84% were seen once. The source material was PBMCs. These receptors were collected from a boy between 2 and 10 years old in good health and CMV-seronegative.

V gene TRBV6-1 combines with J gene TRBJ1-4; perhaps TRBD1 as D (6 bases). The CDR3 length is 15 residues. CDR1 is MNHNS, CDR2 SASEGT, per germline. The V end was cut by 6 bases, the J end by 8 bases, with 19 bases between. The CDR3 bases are TGTGCCAGCAGGGACCTAACAGGGCTGGAAGAAAAACTGTTTTTT. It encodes CASRDLTGLEEKLFF.

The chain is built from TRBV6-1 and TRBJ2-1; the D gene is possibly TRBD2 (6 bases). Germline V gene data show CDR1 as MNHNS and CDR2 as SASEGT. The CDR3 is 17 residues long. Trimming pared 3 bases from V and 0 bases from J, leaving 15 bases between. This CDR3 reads CASSDEASVYSYNEQFF. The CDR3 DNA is TGTGCCAGCAGTGATGAGGCTAGCGTCTACTCCTACAATGAGCAGTTCTTC.

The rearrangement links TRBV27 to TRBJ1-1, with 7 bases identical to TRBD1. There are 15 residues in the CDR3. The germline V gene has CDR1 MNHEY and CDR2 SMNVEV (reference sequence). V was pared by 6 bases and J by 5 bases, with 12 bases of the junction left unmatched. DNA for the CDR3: TGTGCCAGCAGCCAGGGGGGATTTAGTCGGACTGAAGCTTTCTTT. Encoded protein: CASSQGGFSRTEAFF.

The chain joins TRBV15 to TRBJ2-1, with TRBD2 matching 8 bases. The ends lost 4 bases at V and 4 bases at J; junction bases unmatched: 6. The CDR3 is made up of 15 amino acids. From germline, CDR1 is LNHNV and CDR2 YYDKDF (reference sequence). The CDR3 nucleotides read TGTGCCACCAGCAAAACTAGCGGAGAATACAATGAGCAGTTCTTC. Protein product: CATSKTSGEYNEQFF. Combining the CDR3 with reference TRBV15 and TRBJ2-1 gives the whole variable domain DAMVIQNPRYQVTQFGKPVTLSCSQTLNHNVMYWYQQKSSQAPKLLFHYYDKDFNNEADTPDNFQSRRPNTSFCFLDIRSPGLGDTAMYLCATSKTSGEYNEQFFGPGTRLTVL.

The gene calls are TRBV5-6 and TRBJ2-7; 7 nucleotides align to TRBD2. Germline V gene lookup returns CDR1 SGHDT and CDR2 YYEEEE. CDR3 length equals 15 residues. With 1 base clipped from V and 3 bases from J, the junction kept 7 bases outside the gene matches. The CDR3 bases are TGTGCCAGCAGCTTGCGGGGGGTGGGTTTCTACGAGCAGTACTTC. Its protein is CASSLRGVGFYEQYF.

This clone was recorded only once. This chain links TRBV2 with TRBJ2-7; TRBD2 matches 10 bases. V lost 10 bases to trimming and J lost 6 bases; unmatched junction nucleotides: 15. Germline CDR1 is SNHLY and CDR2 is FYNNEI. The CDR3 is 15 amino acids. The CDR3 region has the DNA TGTGCCACCGCTGGGGAGCGGGAGGGCCCTCGCGAGCAGTACTTC. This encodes CATAGEREGPREQYF.

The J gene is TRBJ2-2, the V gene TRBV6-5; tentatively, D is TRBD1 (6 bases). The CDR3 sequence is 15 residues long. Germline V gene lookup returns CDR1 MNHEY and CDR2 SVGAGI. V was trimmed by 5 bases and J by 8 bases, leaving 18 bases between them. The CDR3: CASSQATTGKGELFF. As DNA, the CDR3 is TGTGCCAGCAGTCAGGCCACAACAGGGAAAGGGGAGCTGTTTTTT.

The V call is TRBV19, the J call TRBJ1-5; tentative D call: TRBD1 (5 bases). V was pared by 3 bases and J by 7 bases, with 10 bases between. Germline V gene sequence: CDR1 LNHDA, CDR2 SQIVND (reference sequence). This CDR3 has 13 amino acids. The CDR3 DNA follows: TGTGCCAGTAGTATTCCCAGGGCGCAGCCCCAGCATTTT. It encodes CASSIPRAQPQHF. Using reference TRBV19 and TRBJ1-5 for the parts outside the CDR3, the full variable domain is DGGITQSPKYLFRKEGQNVTLSCEQNLNHDAMYWYRQDPGQGLRLIYYSQIVNDFQKGDIAEGYSVSREKKESFPLTVTSAQKNPTAFYLCASSIPRAQPQHFGDGTRLSIL.

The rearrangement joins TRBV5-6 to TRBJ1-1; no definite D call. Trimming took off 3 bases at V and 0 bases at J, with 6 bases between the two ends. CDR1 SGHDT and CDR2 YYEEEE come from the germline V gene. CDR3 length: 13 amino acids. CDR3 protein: CASSSVLNTEAFF. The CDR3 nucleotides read TGTGCCAGCAGCTCGGTATTGAACACTGAAGCTTTCTTT.

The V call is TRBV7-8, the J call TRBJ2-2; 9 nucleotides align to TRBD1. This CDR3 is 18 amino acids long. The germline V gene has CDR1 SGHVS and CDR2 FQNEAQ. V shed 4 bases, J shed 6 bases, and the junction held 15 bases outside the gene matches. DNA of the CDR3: TGTGCCAGCAGCTCCCTTCCGCCCGGGACAGGGAAAGCCGGGGAGCTGTTTTTT. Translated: CASSSLPPGTGKAGELFF.

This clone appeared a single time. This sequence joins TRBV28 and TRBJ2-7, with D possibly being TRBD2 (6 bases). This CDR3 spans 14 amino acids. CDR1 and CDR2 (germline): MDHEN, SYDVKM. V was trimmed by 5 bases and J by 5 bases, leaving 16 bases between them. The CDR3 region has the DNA TGTGCCAGCAGTCCCGGGACTTTTTACAACGAGCAGTACTTC. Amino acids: CASSPGTFYNEQYF.

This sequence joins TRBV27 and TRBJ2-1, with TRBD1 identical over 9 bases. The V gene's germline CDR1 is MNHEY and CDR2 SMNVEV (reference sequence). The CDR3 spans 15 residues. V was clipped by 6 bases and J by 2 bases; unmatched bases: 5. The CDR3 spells CASSPDRGTYNEQFF. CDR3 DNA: TGTGCCAGCAGCCCCGACAGGGGGACCTACAATGAGCAGTTCTTC.

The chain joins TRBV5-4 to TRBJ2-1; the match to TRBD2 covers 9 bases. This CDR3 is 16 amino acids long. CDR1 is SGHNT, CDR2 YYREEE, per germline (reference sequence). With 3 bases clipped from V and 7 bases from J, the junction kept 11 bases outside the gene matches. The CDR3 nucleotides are TGTGCCAGCAGCTCCCTGACCAGCGGGAGGCTGAATGAGCAGTTCTTC. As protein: CASSSLTSGRLNEQFF.

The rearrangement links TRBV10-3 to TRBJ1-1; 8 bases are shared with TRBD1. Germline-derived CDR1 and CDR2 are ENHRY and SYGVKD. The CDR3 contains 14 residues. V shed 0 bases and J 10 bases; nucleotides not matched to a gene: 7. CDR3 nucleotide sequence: TGTGCCATCAGTGAGTCCCGGGACAGGTATGCAGCTTTCTTT. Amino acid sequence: CAISESRDRYAAFF.

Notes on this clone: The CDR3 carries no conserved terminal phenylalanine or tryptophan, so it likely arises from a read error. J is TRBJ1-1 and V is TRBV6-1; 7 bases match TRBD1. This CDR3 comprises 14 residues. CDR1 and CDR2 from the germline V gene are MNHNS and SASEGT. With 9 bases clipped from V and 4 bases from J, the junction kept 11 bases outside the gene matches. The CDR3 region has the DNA TGTGCCAGTGACACAGGGGCGGTTAGCACTGAAGCTTTCCTT. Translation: CASDTGAVSTEAFL.

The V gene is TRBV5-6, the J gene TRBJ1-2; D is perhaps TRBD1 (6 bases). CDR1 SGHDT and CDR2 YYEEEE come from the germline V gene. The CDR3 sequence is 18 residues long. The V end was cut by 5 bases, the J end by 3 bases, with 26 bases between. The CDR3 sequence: CASSKTGRTNPRDYGYTF. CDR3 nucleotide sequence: TGTGCCAGCAGTAAAACAGGGAGAACAAACCCTAGAGACTATGGCTACACCTTC.

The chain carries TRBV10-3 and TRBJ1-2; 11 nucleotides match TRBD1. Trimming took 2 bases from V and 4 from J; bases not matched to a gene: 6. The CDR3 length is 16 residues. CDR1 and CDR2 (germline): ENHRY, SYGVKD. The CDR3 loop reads CAISEPGQGVSYGYTF. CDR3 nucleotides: TGTGCCATCAGTGAGCCGGGACAGGGGGTTTCCTATGGCTACACCTTC.

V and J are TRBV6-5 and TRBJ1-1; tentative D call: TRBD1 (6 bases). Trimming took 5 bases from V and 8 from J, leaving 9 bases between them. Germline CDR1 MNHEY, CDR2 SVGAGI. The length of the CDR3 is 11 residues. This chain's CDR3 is CASSKDREAFF. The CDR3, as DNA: TGTGCCAGCAGTAAGGACAGAGAAGCTTTCTTT.

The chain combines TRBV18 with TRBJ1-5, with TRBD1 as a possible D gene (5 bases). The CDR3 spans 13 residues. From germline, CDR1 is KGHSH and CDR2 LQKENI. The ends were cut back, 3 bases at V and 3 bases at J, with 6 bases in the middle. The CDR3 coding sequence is TGTGCCAGCTCACCGGGGCTCAATCAGCCCCAGCATTTT. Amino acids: CASSPGLNQPQHF.

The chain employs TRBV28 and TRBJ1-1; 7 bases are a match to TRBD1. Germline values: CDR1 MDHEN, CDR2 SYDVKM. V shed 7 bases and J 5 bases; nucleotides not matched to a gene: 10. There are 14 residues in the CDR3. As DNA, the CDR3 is TGTGCCAGCATCAACAGGGGTTTGGCTACTGAAGCTTTCTTT. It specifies CASINRGLATEAFF.

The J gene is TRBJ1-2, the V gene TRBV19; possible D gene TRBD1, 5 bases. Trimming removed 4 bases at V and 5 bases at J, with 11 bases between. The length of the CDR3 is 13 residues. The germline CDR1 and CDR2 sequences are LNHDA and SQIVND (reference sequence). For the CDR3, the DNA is TGTGCCAGTAGTAGCTACAGGAGATATGGCTACACCTTC. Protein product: CASSSYRRYGYTF.

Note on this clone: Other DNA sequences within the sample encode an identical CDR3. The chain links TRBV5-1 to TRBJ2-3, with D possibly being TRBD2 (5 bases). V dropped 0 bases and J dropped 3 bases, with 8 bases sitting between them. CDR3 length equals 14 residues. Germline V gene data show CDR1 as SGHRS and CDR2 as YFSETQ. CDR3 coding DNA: TGCGCCAGCAGCTTGGACAGCGGAACAGATACGCAGTATTTT. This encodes CASSLDSGTDTQYF.

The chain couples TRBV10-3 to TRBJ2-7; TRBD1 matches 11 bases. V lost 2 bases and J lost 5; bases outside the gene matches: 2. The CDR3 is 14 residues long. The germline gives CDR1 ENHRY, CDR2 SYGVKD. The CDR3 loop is CAISEMDRGHEQYF. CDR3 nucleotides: TGTGCCATCAGTGAGATGGACAGGGGGCACGAGCAGTACTTC.

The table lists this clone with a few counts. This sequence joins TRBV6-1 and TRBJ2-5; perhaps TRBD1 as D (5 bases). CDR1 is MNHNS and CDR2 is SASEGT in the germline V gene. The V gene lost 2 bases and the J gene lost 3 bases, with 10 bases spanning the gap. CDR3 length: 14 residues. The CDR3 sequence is CASSEQSREETQYF. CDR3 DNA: TGTGCCAGCAGTGAACAGAGCAGGGAAGAGACCCAGTACTTC.

The DNA for the CDR3 is TGTGCCAGCAGTCGGGACAGCCCCGGCACAGATACGCAGTATTTT. This sequence encodes CASSRDSPGTDTQYF. The gene calls are TRBV6-6 and TRBJ2-3; 7 bases are a match to TRBD1. J was trimmed by 1 base and V by 5 bases; bases with no gene match: 6. This CDR3 has 15 residues. Looked up from germline, CDR1 is MNHNY and CDR2 is SVGAGI (reference sequence).

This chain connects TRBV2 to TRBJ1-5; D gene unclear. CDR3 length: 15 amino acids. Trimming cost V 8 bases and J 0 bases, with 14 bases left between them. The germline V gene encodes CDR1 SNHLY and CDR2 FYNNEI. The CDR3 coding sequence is TGTGCCAGCCGAGAAGTTACTCATAGCAATCAGCCCCAGCATTTT. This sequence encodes CASREVTHSNQPQHF.

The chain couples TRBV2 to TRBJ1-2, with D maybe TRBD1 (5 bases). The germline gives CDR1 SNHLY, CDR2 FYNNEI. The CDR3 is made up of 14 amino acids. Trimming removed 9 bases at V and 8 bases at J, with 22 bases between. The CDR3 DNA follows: TGTGCCAGGCTTGGCGGGGACGAGGTCAACGGCTACACCTTC. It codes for CARLGGDEVNGYTF.

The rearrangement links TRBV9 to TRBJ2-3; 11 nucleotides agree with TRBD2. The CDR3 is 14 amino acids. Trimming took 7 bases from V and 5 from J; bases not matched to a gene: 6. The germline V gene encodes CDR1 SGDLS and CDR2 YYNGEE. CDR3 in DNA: TGTGCCAGCGCAACTAGCGGGGGCGGAGATACGCAGTATTTT. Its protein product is CASATSGGGDTQYF.

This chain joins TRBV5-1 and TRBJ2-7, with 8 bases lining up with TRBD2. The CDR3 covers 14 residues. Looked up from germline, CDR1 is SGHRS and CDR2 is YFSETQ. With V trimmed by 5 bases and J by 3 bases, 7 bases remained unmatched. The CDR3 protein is CASSLSGGGYEQYF. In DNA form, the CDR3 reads TGCGCCAGCAGTCTCTCGGGAGGGGGCTACGAGCAGTACTTC.

The CDR3 DNA follows: TGTGCCAGCAGTCCCGGTGGACAGAGCTCTGGAAACACCATATATTTT. It encodes CASSPGGQSSGNTIYF. The genes are TRBV28 and TRBJ1-3; D may be TRBD1 (6 bases). Between the trimmed V and J ends, which lost 5 bases and 0 bases, there was a span of 14 bases. The CDR3 spans 16 residues. Germline V gene lookup returns CDR1 MDHEN and CDR2 SYDVKM.

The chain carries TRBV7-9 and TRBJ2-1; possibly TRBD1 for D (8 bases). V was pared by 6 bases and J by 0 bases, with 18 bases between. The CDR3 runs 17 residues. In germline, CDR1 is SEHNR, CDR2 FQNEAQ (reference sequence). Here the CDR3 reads CASRQGGGALSYNEQFF. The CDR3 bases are TGTGCCAGCAGACAGGGGGGAGGGGCCCTCTCCTACAATGAGCAGTTCTTC.

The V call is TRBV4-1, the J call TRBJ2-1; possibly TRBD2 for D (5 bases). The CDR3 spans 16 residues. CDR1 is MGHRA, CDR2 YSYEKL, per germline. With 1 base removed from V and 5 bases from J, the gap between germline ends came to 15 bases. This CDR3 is CASSQVEGLGNNEQFF. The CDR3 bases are TGCGCCAGCAGCCAAGTCGAGGGTTTGGGTAACAATGAGCAGTTCTTC.